This TCR beta chain was captured in a study of shared clonotypes between healthy human individuals. The assay used deep level. Template for every sorted-subset replicate PCR totaled roughly 210 ng DNA, roughly 30,000 T cell genomes. Data came from immunoSEQ multiplex PCR; TCRdb stores just in-frame clones and leaves some out. The sample carries 2 million to 2.5 million clones, 90% to 97% recorded once. The length of the CDR3 is 13 residues. Germline V gene lookup returns CDR1 GTSNPN and CDR2 SVGIG (reference sequence). V was clipped by 0 bases and J by 3 bases, with 9 bases between them. V is TRBV30 and J is TRBJ2-7; D is possibly TRBD1 (5 bases). Sequencing was done on a sample of naive CD4+ T cells sorted from blood. This sample's subset: CD45RA+ positively selected. The clonotype was recovered from a man between 18 and 29 years old in good health. The CDR3 DNA reads TGTGCCTGGAGTGTAGGGGCAATCTACGAGCAGTACTTC. Translation gives CAWSVGAIYEQYF.